What follows are 5 T cell receptor beta chains derived from one specimen sequenced in a study of beta chain features in type 1 diabetes. Findings and limits, study-wide: TCRB CDR3s were moderately but significantly shorter in Type 1 diabetes patients in all four CD4+ subsets.

The antigens for these receptors are not known. The entirety of the isolated RNA underwent reverse transcription, so expressed TCRB transcripts were sequenced. TCRdb's copy holds only in-frame clones and misses some; the assay was immunoSEQ multiplex PCR. The table records 600,000 or so clones, 11% to 15% of them present only once. The sequencing input was naive CD4+ T cells from blood. These receptors all stem from a man aged 18 to 35 with type 1 diabetes.

This clone has only a few counts. The rearrangement uses TRBV5-1 and TRBJ2-7, with D unresolved. This CDR3 contains 15 residues. Germline CDR1 and CDR2: SGHRS and YFSETQ. V was cut by 0 bases and J by 3 bases, with 13 bases left in between. The CDR3 sequence is CASSLAQQPIYEQYF. The CDR3 nucleotides read TGCGCCAGCAGCTTGGCCCAACAGCCGATCTACGAGCAGTACTTC. Full variable domain (outside the CDR3, taken from reference TRBV5-1 and TRBJ2-7): KAGVTQTPRYLIKTRGQQVTLSCSPISGHRSVSWYQQTPGQGLQFLFEYFSETQRNKGNFPGRFSGRQFSNSRSEMNVSTLELGDSALYLCASSLAQQPIYEQYFGPGTRLTVT.

The chain joins TRBV28 to TRBJ2-3, with 7 bases lining up with TRBD2. J gave up 1 base and V 4 bases, and 14 bases lay outside the gene matches. This CDR3 spans 18 amino acids. Germline V lookup: CDR1 MDHEN, CDR2 SYDVKM. This chain's CDR3 is CASSSAPAGALGTDTQYF. CDR3 sequence (DNA): TGTGCCAGCAGTTCCGCCCCCGCGGGAGCTTTGGGCACAGATACGCAGTATTTT. Looking up the rest from reference TRBV28 and TRBJ2-3 gives the full variable domain: DVKVTQSSRYLVKRTGEKVFLECVQDMDHENMFWYRQDPGLGLRLIYFSYDVKMKEKGDIPEGYSVSREKKERFSLILESASTNQTSMYLCASSSAPAGALGTDTQYFGPGTRLTVL.

The genes are TRBV6-1 and TRBJ1-2; a possible D gene is TRBD1 (6 bases). V dropped 3 bases and J dropped 2 bases, with 10 bases sitting between them. The germline CDR1 and CDR2 sequences are MNHNS and SASEGT. CDR3 length: 14 amino acids. In DNA, the CDR3 is TGTGCCAGCAGTGACTTCGGACAGAACTATGGCTACACCTTC. Its protein product is CASSDFGQNYGYTF.

The chain links TRBV28 to TRBJ1-1; D remains ambiguous. Per the germline V gene, CDR1 is MDHEN and CDR2 is SYDVKM. This CDR3 comprises 13 residues. With 7 bases removed from V and 0 bases from J, the gap between germline ends came to 9 bases. CDR3 sequence: CASNEGVNTEAFF. The CDR3 DNA is TGTGCCAGCAATGAGGGAGTGAACACTGAAGCTTTCTTT.

A few counts support this clone. The chain has TRBV7-9 and TRBJ2-7; perhaps TRBD2 as D (5 bases). V was shortened by 7 bases and J by 6 bases, with 16 bases between the two germline ends. The CDR3 covers 13 residues. Germline V gene data show CDR1 as SEHNR and CDR2 as FQNEAQ (reference sequence). This CDR3 reads CASNSGLAGEQYF. The CDR3 DNA reads as TGTGCCAGCAACTCAGGACTCGCGGGCGAGCAGTACTTC.